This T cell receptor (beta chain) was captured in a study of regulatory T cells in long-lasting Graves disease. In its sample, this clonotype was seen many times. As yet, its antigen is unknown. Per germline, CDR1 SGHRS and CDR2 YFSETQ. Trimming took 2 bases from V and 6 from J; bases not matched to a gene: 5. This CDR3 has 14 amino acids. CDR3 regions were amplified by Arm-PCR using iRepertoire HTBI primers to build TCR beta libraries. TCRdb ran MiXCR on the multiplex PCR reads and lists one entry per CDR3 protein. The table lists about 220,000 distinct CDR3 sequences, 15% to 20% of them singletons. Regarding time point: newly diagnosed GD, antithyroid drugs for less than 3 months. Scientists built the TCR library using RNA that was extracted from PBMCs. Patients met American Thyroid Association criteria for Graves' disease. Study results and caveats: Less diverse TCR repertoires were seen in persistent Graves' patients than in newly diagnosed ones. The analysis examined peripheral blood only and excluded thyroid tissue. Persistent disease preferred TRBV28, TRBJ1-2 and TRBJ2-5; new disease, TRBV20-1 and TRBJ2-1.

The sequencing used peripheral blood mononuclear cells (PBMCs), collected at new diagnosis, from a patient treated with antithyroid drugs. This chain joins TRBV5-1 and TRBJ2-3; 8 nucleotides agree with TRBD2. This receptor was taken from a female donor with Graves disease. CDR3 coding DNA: TGCGCCAGCAGCTTACTAGCGGAGAGTGATACGCAGTATTTT. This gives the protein CASSLLAESDTQYF.